Listed below are T cell receptor beta chains from one sample, sequenced in a study of beta chain features in type 1 diabetes. Assay: immunoSEQ multiplex PCR; the TCRdb copy retains only in-frame clones and omits some. The sample lists 300,000 to 350,000 clones, less than 15% occurring once. Sequenced: central memory CD4+ T cells from blood. These receptors all come from a man between 25 and 39 years old in good health. The CDR3 runs from the conserved cysteine through the conserved F or W. The order of the fields is V gene, D gene, J gene, clone size, CDR3 protein, CDR3 DNA. The D gene is left open where the match is weak. Only some rows state a clone size, as once, few, many or a class for expanded clones.

TRBV2	.	TRBJ2-5	.	CASSVSRETQYF	TGTGCCAGCAGTGTTAGCCGCGAGACCCAGTACTTC
TRBV5-6	TRBD1	TRBJ1-5	few	CASSVTGRQPQHF	TGTGCCAGCAGCGTGACAGGGCGTCAGCCCCAGCATTTT
TRBV30	TRBD2	TRBJ2-1	.	CAWSPPISGTQQFF	TGTGCCTGGAGTCCTCCTATTAGCGGGACCCAGCAGTTCTTC
TRBV7-7	TRBD2	TRBJ2-1	few	CASSGSGRSTEQFF	TGTGCCAGCAGCGGGAGCGGGAGAAGTACTGAGCAGTTCTTC
TRBV11-2	.	TRBJ2-7	few	CASREDRLGHEQYF	TGTGCCAGCAGGGAGGATCGTCTGGGCCACGAGCAGTACTTC
TRBV7-9	.	TRBJ2-6	once	CASSLKGTGANVLTF	TGTGCCAGCAGCTTGAAGGGAACTGGGGCCAACGTCCTGACTTTC
TRBV7-9	.	TRBJ2-5	.	CASSSTSPETQYF	TGTGCCAGCAGCTCTACTAGTCCCGAGACCCAGTACTTC
TRBV28	.	TRBJ1-5	many	CASSLVDQPQHF	TGTGCCAGCAGTTTGGTGGATCAGCCCCAGCATTTT
TRBV6-1	.	TRBJ1-1	few	CASSNGEVNTEAFF	TGTGCCAGCAGTAACGGGGAAGTGAACACTGAAGCTTTCTTT
TRBV30	.	TRBJ2-2	.	CAWSYRRAVGELFF	TGTGCCTGGAGTTACCGGCGGGCGGTGGGGGAGCTGTTTTTT
TRBV14	.	TRBJ2-1	few	CASSQVQGTFTYNEQFF	TGTGCCAGCAGCCAAGTTCAGGGGACCTTTACGTACAATGAGCAGTTCTTC
TRBV5-4	TRBD1	TRBJ1-2	many	CASRPGQPYYGYTF	TGTGCCAGCAGACCGGGACAGCCTTACTATGGCTACACCTTC
TRBV30	.	TRBJ1-4	.	CAWRLPNRANEKLFF	TGTGCCTGGAGATTACCCAACAGGGCTAATGAAAAACTGTTTTTT
TRBV6-5	TRBD1	TRBJ1-1	once	CASSSDRGREAFF	TGTGCCAGCAGTTCCGACAGGGGGCGGGAAGCTTTCTTT
TRBV2	TRBD2	TRBJ2-3	few	CAGGTSGSTDTQYF	TGTGCCGGGGGGACTAGCGGGAGCACAGATACGCAGTATTTT
TRBV7-2	TRBD1	TRBJ1-4	few	CASSLGQNNEKLFF	TGTGCCAGCAGCTTGGGACAGAATAATGAAAAACTGTTTTTT
TRBV7-2	.	TRBJ2-2	.	CASSRAGGAVTGELFF	TGTGCCAGCAGCCGAGCCGGGGGAGCGGTCACCGGGGAGCTGTTTTTT
TRBV5-1	.	TRBJ2-5	.	CASCPGFYVGETQYF	TGCGCCAGCTGCCCAGGGTTCTATGTGGGAGAGACCCAGTACTTC
TRBV11-2	.	TRBJ1-2	.	CASSLDLVQNYGYTF	TGTGCCAGCAGCTTAGATCTAGTCCAAAACTATGGCTACACCTTC
TRBV7-3	.	TRBJ2-3	.	CASSLRGSKGDTQYF	TGTGCCAGCAGCTTAAGGGGATCAAAGGGGGATACGCAGTATTTT
TRBV5-1	TRBD2	TRBJ2-5	.	CASSSGLESETQYF	TGCGCCAGCAGCTCCGGACTAGAGAGCGAGACCCAGTACTTC
TRBV5-4	.	TRBJ2-5	.	CASTQGGVVRRPQETQYF	TGTGCCAGCACCCAGGGGGGAGTGGTCCGGCGGCCCCAAGAGACCCAGTACTTC
TRBV2	.	TRBJ2-4	few	CASMRGPGHLENIQYF	TGTGCCAGCATGAGGGGCCCAGGACATCTTGAAAACATTCAGTACTTC
TRBV2	TRBD2	TRBJ2-5	.	CASGPSGRSNEKETQYF	TGTGCCAGCGGTCCTAGCGGGAGGTCGAACGAGAAAGAGACCCAGTACTTC
TRBV7-9	TRBD1	TRBJ2-7	few	CASSLGQGLYF	TGTGCCAGCAGCTTAGGACAGGGGCTATACTTC
TRBV18	.	TRBJ2-1	many	CASSPLIPGEGAEQFF	TGTGCCAGCTCACCACTGATTCCAGGAGAAGGGGCTGAGCAGTTCTTC
TRBV6-6	.	TRBJ1-2	.	CASRPNTANYGYTF	TGTGCCAGCAGACCTAACACAGCTAACTATGGCTACACCTTC
TRBV6-6	TRBD1	TRBJ1-5	.	CASSYGQGLPQHF	TGTGCCAGCAGTTATGGACAGGGCCTGCCCCAGCATTTT
TRBV19	TRBD1	TRBJ1-2	few	CASSTQGMMRGYTF	TGTGCCAGTAGTACACAGGGGATGATGAGGGGCTACACCTTC
TRBV5-1	TRBD2	TRBJ2-3	.	CASSPGTSHPDTQYF	TGCGCCAGCAGCCCCGGGACTAGCCACCCAGATACGCAGTATTTT
TRBV2	.	TRBJ1-1	.	CASSSGVFTEAFF	TGTGCCAGCAGTTCAGGGGTATTCACTGAAGCTTTCTTT
TRBV7-9	.	TRBJ1-5	few	CASSLAGPNQPQHF	TGTGCCAGCAGCTTAGCAGGGCCGAATCAGCCCCAGCATTTT
TRBV7-9	TRBD2	TRBJ2-3	few	CASSVVSGGLDTQYF	TGTGCCAGCAGCGTCGTTAGCGGGGGCCTGGATACGCAGTATTTT
TRBV30	TRBD1	TRBJ2-6	few	CAYGQGSRSGANVLTF	TGTGCCTATGGACAGGGAAGTCGCTCTGGGGCCAACGTCCTGACTTTC
TRBV7-9	.	TRBJ2-7	once	CASSLTPPYEQYF	TGTGCCAGCAGTCTAACCCCCCCCTACGAGCAGTACTTC
TRBV7-8	.	TRBJ2-7	.	CASSLAMGGASYEQYF	TGTGCCAGCAGCTTAGCGATGGGCGGGGCCTCCTACGAGCAGTACTTC
TRBV7-9	.	TRBJ1-1	few	CASSLDPGRREAFF	TGTGCCAGCAGCTTGGACCCGGGACGGCGGGAAGCTTTCTTT